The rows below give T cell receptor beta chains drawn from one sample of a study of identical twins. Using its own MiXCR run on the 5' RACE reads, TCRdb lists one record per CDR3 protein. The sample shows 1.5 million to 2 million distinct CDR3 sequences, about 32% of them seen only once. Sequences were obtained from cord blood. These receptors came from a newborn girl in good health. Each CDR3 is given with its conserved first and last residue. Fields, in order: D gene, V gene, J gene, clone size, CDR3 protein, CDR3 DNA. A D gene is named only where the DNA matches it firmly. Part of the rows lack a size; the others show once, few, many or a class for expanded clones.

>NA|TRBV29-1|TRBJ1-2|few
CSVEGGQTHGYTF
TGCAGCGTTGAAGGTGGACAGACCCATGGCTACACCTTC
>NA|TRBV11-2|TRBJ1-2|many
CASSPTGPRFYGYTF
TGTGCCAGCAGCCCAACAGGGCCGAGGTTCTATGGCTACACCTTC
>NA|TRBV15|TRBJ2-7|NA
CATSSLSRRGVIYEQYF
TGTGCCACCAGCAGCCTTTCTCGGAGGGGCGTAATCTACGAGCAGTACTTC
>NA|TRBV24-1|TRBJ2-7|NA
CATSDLGDNNEQYF
TGTGCCACCAGTGATTTGGGGGACAACAATGAGCAGTACTTC
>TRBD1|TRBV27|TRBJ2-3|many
CASSLGTGVQYF
TGTGCCAGCAGCCTTGGGACAGGCGTGCAGTATTTT
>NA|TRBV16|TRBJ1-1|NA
CASSQTLDRAFF
TGTGCCAGCAGCCAAACCCTCGACAGGGCTTTCTTT
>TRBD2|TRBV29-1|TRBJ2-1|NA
CSVQAGGYYNERFF
TGCAGCGTTCAAGCGGGAGGGTACTACAATGAGCGGTTCTTC
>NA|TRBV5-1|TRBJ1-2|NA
CASSLGAEFYGYTF
TGCGCCAGCAGCTTGGGAGCAGAATTCTATGGCTACACCTTC
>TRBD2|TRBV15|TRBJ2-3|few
CATSREPGLATDTQYF
TGTGCCACCAGCAGAGAGCCCGGACTAGCCACAGATACGCAGTATTTT
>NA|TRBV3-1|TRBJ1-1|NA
CASTQAGRRAGAFF
TGTGCCAGCACCCAAGCAGGGAGGCGGGCTGGAGCTTTCTTT
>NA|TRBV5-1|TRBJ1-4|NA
CASSSRSTNEKLFF
TGCGCCAGCAGCTCTCGTTCAACTAATGAAAAACTGTTTTTT
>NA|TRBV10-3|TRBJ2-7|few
CATSPGSGRGYEQYF
TGTGCCACTTCTCCGGGTAGCGGCCGTGGTTACGAGCAGTACTTC
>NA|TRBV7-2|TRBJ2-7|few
CASSLDWPYEQYF
TGTGCCAGCAGCCTGGACTGGCCCTACGAGCAGTACTTC
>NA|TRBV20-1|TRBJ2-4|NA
CSASDGGGYNEQYF
TGCAGTGCTAGCGACGGGGGCGGCTACAATGAGCAGTACTTC
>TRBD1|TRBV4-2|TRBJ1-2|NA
CASSQVGTGFDNYGYTF
TGTGCCAGCAGCCAAGTAGGGACAGGGTTTGATAACTATGGCTACACCTTC
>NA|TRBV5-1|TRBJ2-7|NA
CASSFTGRGLSSYNEQYF
TGCGCCAGCAGCTTCACGGGGAGAGGCCTAAGCTCCTACAATGAGCAGTACTTC
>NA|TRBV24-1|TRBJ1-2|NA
CATSDSAWGSNYGYTF
TGTGCCACCAGTGATTCCGCCTGGGGCTCTAACTATGGCTACACCTTC
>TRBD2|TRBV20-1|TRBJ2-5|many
CSASGGAQETQYF
TGCAGTGCTAGCGGGGGGGCCCAAGAGACCCAGTACTTC
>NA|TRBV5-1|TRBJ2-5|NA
CASSLAGLVGGETQYF
TGCGCCAGCAGCTTGGCCGGGCTCGTGGGGGGAGAGACCCAGTACTTC
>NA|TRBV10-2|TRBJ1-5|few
CASKEKGVSNQPQHF
TGCGCCAGCAAAGAAAAGGGAGTTAGCAATCAGCCCCAGCATTTT
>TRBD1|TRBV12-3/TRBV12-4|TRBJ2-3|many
CASSPGQGRNTDTQYF
TGTGCCAGCAGTCCCGGACAGGGGAGGAACACAGATACGCAGTATTTT
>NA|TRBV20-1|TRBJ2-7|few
CSARAGSSSYEQYF
TGCAGTGCTAGAGCGGGGTCCAGCTCCTACGAGCAGTACTTC
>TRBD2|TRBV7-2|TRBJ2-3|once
CASSLQWAGEGNTQYF
TGTGCCAGCAGCCTCCAGTGGGCGGGAGAGGGGAATACGCAGTATTTT
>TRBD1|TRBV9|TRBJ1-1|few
CASSKTGDEAFF
TGTGCCAGCAGCAAAACAGGGGATGAAGCTTTCTTT
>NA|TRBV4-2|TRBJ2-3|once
CASSQDPLVGATDTQYF
TGTGCCAGCAGCCAAGATCCACTAGTGGGAGCCACAGATACGCAGTATTTT
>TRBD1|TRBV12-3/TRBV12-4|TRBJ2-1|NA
CASRRTGQGRDEQFF
TGTGCCAGCAGGAGGACGGGACAGGGTAGAGATGAGCAGTTCTTC
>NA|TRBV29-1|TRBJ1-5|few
CSVLLPDSNQPQHF
TGCAGCGTTTTATTGCCGGATAGCAATCAGCCCCAGCATTTT
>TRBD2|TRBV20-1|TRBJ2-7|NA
CSALEREGLSRYEQYF
TGCAGTGCCTTGGAGCGGGAGGGCCTATCACGCTACGAGCAGTACTTC
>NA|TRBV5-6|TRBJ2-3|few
CASRLRGAPTDTQYF
TGTGCCAGCAGGCTTAGGGGCGCACCTACAGATACGCAGTATTTT
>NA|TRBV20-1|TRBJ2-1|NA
CSASRGGDYNEQFF
TGCAGTGCTAGTAGGGGGGGCGACTACAATGAGCAGTTCTTC
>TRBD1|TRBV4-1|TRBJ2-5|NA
CASSHTNRGETQYF
TGCGCCAGCAGCCATACTAACAGGGGGGAGACCCAGTACTTC
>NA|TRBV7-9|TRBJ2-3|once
CASSSGPPEYF
TGTGCCAGCAGCTCGGGACCCCCGGAGTATTTT
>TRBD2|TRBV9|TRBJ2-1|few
CASSHLTGLAGVVEQFF
TGTGCCAGCAGCCACCTTACTGGACTAGCGGGAGTGGTTGAGCAGTTCTTC
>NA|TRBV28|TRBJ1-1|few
CASISTSRGLKAFF
TGTGCCAGCATCTCGACTTCCCGGGGGCTGAAAGCTTTCTTT
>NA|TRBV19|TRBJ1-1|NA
CASSMTRNTEAFF
TGTGCCAGTAGTATGACCAGGAACACTGAAGCTTTCTTT
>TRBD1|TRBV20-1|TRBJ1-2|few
CSARGGTGYGYTF
TGCAGTGCTAGAGGAGGGACAGGCTATGGCTACACCTTC
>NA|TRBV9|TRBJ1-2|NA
CASSVHFNYGYTF
TGTGCCAGCAGCGTTCACTTCAACTATGGCTACACCTTC
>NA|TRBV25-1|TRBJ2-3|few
CASRGHPSTDTQYF
TGTGCCAGCAGGGGACACCCTAGCACAGATACGCAGTATTTT
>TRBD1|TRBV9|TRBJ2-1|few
CASSADREGEQFF
TGTGCCAGCAGCGCCGACAGGGAAGGTGAGCAGTTCTTC
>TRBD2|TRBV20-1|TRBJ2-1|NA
CSAVPLAGGNEQFF
TGCAGTGCTGTACCTCTAGCGGGGGGGAATGAGCAGTTCTTC
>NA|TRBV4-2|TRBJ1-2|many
CASSQDGQPDYGYTF
TGTGCCAGCAGCCAAGATGGCCAGCCAGACTATGGCTACACCTTC
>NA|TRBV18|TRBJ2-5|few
CASSPNWGPQETQYF
TGTGCCAGCTCACCGAACTGGGGGCCCCAAGAGACCCAGTACTTC
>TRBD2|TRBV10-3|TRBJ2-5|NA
CAIRQASGGQETQYF
TGTGCCATCAGACAGGCTAGCGGGGGGCAAGAGACCCAGTACTTC
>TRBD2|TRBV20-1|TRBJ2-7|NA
CSARVPSGRDQYF
TGCAGTGCTAGAGTCCCTAGCGGGAGGGACCAGTACTTC